Here is one T cell receptor (beta chain) with its context. The target antigen is unknown. One junction end does not reproduce the germline sequence, and a read error may be involved. The CDR3 runs 14 residues. CDR1 and CDR2 from the germline V gene are SGHDN and FVKESK. TCRdb's table, derived via immunoSEQ multiplex PCR, lists solely in-frame clones and lacks some. In the table there are 2 million to 2.5 million clones, roughly 94% of which are singletons. This specimen comes from a study of shared clonotypes between healthy human individuals. The overall study: Donor composition was a couple of women and three men, aged 18 to 49. Each donor's CD8 memory used one plate, CD8 naive two, each CD4 subset three.

Study results and limitations: Naive subsets, compared against memory subsets, generally had larger estimated richness values.

This receptor was obtained from a man younger than 30 in good health. Sequenced: naive CD4+ T cells sorted from blood. The subset here: CD45RA+ positively selected. This rearrangement joins TRBV14 to TRBJ1-2; D is unresolved. CDR3 loop: CASSQDWANYGYTF. CDR3 in DNA: TGTGCCAGCAGCCAAGATTGGGCTAATTATGGCTACACCTTC. Full variable domain (remainder filled in from reference TRBV14 and TRBJ1-2): EAGVTQFPSHSVIEKGQTVTLRCDPISGHDNLYWYRRVMGKEIKFLLHFVKESKQDESGMPNNRFLAERTGGTYSTLKVQPAELEDSGVYFCASSQDWANYGYTFGSGTRLTVV.